Below, 24 T cell receptor beta chains from the same sample are listed, as sequenced in a study of spatial heterogeneity in lung cancer. Sample time point: sample taken at primary tumor resection. Whole RNA came from tumor, nontumor lung or frozen PBMC and was sequenced without being sorted. TCRdb itself ran the 5' RACE reads through MiXCR, one entry per CDR3 protein. This table holds approximately 40,000 distinct CDR3 sequences, roughly 13% found once. The source was PBMCs, collected at surgery. The receptors were sampled from a male donor with early-stage non-small cell lung cancer.

Ten or more counts support this clonotype. This chain links TRBV2 with TRBJ1-1, with D possibly TRBD1 on 6 matching bases. V was clipped by 3 bases and J by 1 base, with 6 bases between them. Germline CDR1 SNHLY, CDR2 FYNNEI. There are 13 residues in the CDR3. The CDR3 region has the DNA TGTGCCAGCAGTGAGGACAGGAACACTGAAGCTTTCTTT. Translating it yields CASSEDRNTEAFF.

The rearrangement links TRBV20-1 to TRBJ2-7; 8 nucleotides agree with TRBD1. From germline, CDR1 is DFQATT and CDR2 SNEGSKA (reference sequence). This CDR3 comprises 13 residues. The trim removed 1 base at V and 5 bases at J, leaving 4 bases unmatched. The CDR3 DNA reads TGCAGTGCTAGAGTCAGGGGGCTCGACGAGCAGTACTTC. Encoded protein: CSARVRGLDEQYF.

As regards this clonotype: This may arise from a read error, as a much more abundant clone is one base away. J is TRBJ1-6 and V is TRBV7-6, with D hard to call. This CDR3 has 12 residues. Germline lookup yields CDR1 SGHVS and CDR2 FNYEAQ. The CDR3 loop reads CAGSLRNSPLHF. CDR3 DNA sequence: TGTGCCGGCAGCTTAAGGAATTCACCCCTCCACTTT.

This clonotype was observed at least ten times. V is TRBV2 and J is TRBJ2-7; 7 nucleotides align to TRBD2. There are 15 residues in the CDR3. CDR1 is SNHLY and CDR2 is FYNNEI in the germline V gene. Trimming cost V 6 bases and J 0 bases; bases outside gene matches: 8. The CDR3 DNA follows: TGTGCCAGCAGGGGAACTAGCGACAGCTCCTACGAGCAGTACTTC. It translates to CASRGTSDSSYEQYF. Looking up the rest from reference TRBV2 and TRBJ2-7 gives the full variable domain: EPEVTQTPSHQVTQMGQEVILRCVPISNHLYFYWYRQILGQKVEFLVSFYNNEISEKSEIFDDQFSVERPDGSNFTLKIRSTKLEDSAMYFCASRGTSDSSYEQYFGPGTRLTVT.

This clonotype was observed a handful of times. The gene calls are TRBV20-1 and TRBJ1-1, with a possible D match to TRBD1 (5 bases). The CDR3 covers 12 residues. Germline CDR1 is DFQATT and CDR2 is SNEGSKA (reference sequence). Trimming took off 5 bases at V and 8 bases at J, with 15 bases between the two ends. The CDR3 spells CSAYQGAREAFF. CDR3 sequence (DNA): TGCAGTGCTTATCAGGGTGCTCGAGAAGCTTTCTTT.

In its sample, this clonotype was seen a few times. The chain couples TRBV15 to TRBJ1-4, with D unresolved. The CDR3 length is 11 residues. V dropped 6 bases and J dropped 5 bases, with 4 bases sitting between them. The germline CDR1 and CDR2 sequences are LNHNV and YYDKDF (reference sequence). The CDR3 loop reads CATRSNEKLFF. The CDR3 region has the DNA TGTGCCACCAGGTCGAATGAAAAACTGTTTTTT. Full variable domain (remainder filled in from reference TRBV15 and TRBJ1-4): DAMVIQNPRYQVTQFGKPVTLSCSQTLNHNVMYWYQQKSSQAPKLLFHYYDKDFNNEADTPDNFQSRRPNTSFCFLDIRSPGLGDTAMYLCATRSNEKLFFGSGTQLSVL.

This clonotype turned up a few times. The chain joins TRBV7-9 to TRBJ1-2; D may be TRBD1 (5 bases). V gave up 1 base and J gave up 10 bases, with 16 bases separating them. The CDR3 is made up of 14 amino acids. Germline CDR1 SEHNR, CDR2 FQNEAQ (reference sequence). For the CDR3, the DNA is TGTGCCAGCAGCTTAGTATTGGGGGATATCGACTACACCTTC. It specifies CASSLVLGDIDYTF.

The table lists this clonotype with a few counts. The rearrangement joins TRBV20-1 to TRBJ2-3; D gene unclear. The CDR3 has 15 amino acids. Germline V CDR1 and CDR2: DFQATT, SNEGSKA (reference sequence). The V end lost 6 bases, the J end lost 0 bases, and 16 bases lay between the germline ends. The CDR3 region is CSAFDRRGSTDTQYF. The DNA of the CDR3 is TGCAGTGCCTTCGATAGACGAGGAAGCACAGATACGCAGTATTTT.

V and J are TRBV7-3 and TRBJ1-1; a weak D match, TRBD1 (6 bases). CDR1 and CDR2 (germline): SGHTA, FQGTGA. The V end was cut by 4 bases, the J end by 2 bases, with 8 bases between. CDR3 length equals 13 residues. CDR3 coding DNA: TGTGCCAGCAGCTGGGACACCAACACTGAAGCTTTCTTT. Residues: CASSWDTNTEAFF.

In this sample, this clonotype turned up many times. The V gene is TRBV2, the J gene TRBJ2-1; 8 nucleotides agree with TRBD2. The V segment lost 5 bases and the J segment 0 bases; nucleotides outside the gene matches: 3. Germline V gives CDR1 SNHLY, CDR2 FYNNEI. The CDR3 sequence is 15 residues long. The CDR3 is CASSPSGSSYNEQFF. CDR3 bases: TGTGCCAGCAGTCCAAGCGGGAGCTCCTACAATGAGCAGTTCTTC.

There are a few counts of this clonotype. The genes are TRBV10-3 and TRBJ2-7, with 8 bases fitting TRBD2. Germline CDR1 reads ENHRY; CDR2 reads SYGVKD. V was pared by 4 bases and J by 5 bases, with 7 bases of the junction left unmatched. The CDR3 is 14 amino acids. Written as DNA, the CDR3 is TGTGCCATCAGTGCACAGCGGGAGATCGACGAGCAGTACTTC. This codes for CAISAQREIDEQYF.

This clonotype was observed a few times. The chain carries TRBV27 and TRBJ1-4; tentative D call: TRBD1 (6 bases). Trimming left V 5 bases short and J 5 bases short, with 15 bases between. Germline V gene data show CDR1 as MNHEY and CDR2 as SMNVEV (reference sequence). CDR3 length: 15 residues. DNA for the CDR3: TGTGCCAGCAGTCCCAACCGGGACAAGAATGAAAAACTGTTTTTT. This codes for CASSPNRDKNEKLFF.

A few counts support this clonotype. The chain links TRBV5-1 to TRBJ1-2; a weak D match, TRBD1 (6 bases). Trimming removed 0 bases at V and 6 bases at J, with 12 bases between. The CDR3 loop spans 14 amino acids. From germline, CDR1 is SGHRS and CDR2 YFSETQ. The CDR3 DNA follows: TGCGCCAGCAGCTTGGACAGGGAACTCGATGGCTACACCTTC. This encodes CASSLDRELDGYTF.

The rearrangement joins TRBV11-2 to TRBJ2-7; the D gene could be TRBD1 or TRBD2 (6 bases each). This CDR3 region has 19 residues. Germline-derived CDR1 and CDR2 are SGHAT and FQNNGV. Trimming took off 3 bases at V and 1 base at J, with 25 bases between the two ends. The CDR3 nucleotides are TGTGCCAGCAGCTTTAACGCGCCCCTCGGCGGGACACCATCCTACGAGCAGTACTTC. It encodes CASSFNAPLGGTPSYEQYF.

This clonotype was seen a handful of times. The rearrangement joins TRBV3-1 to TRBJ1-4; D is uncertain. Germline loops: CDR1 LGHDT, CDR2 YNNKEL (reference sequence). The CDR3 consists of 14 residues. Between the trimmed V and J ends, which lost 0 bases and 12 bases, there was a span of 14 bases. The CDR3 is CASSQELTEAQLFF. The CDR3 nucleotides read TGTGCCAGCAGCCAAGAATTGACCGAGGCCCAACTGTTTTTT.

This clonotype was seen ten or more times. The chain employs TRBV29-1 and TRBJ2-1, with TRBD2 as a possible D gene (5 bases). Looked up from germline, CDR1 is SQVTM and CDR2 is ANQGSEA. Trimming stripped 7 bases from V and 3 bases from J, with 16 bases between. This CDR3 is 14 amino acids long. The CDR3 coding sequence is TGCAGCGGGGGTGGACTCCAAATCTACAATGAGCAGTTCTTC. Amino acid sequence: CSGGGLQIYNEQFF.

This chain links TRBV11-1 with TRBJ2-5, with 10 bases lining up with TRBD2. V was pared by 4 bases and J by 5 bases, with 7 bases of the junction left unmatched. The germline V gene encodes CDR1 SGHAT and CDR2 FQDESV (reference sequence). CDR3 size: 15 residues. The CDR3 region is CASSSSGREGETQYF. The DNA of the CDR3 is TGTGCCAGCAGCTCAAGCGGGAGGGAGGGGGAGACCCAGTACTTC. The whole variable domain, filled in from reference TRBV11-1 and TRBJ2-5, reads EAEVAQSPRYKITEKSQAVAFWCDPISGHATLYWYRQILGQGPELLVQFQDESVVDDSQLPKDRFSAERLKGVDSTLKIQPAELGDSAMYLCASSSSGREGETQYFGPGTRLLVL.

This clonotype was seen at least ten times. The CDR3 nucleotides read TGTGCCAGCAGTTCCCAGACATTGTCACCCCTCCACTTT. This sequence encodes CASSSQTLSPLHF. The rearrangement uses TRBV27 and TRBJ1-6, with D unresolved. The CDR3 totals 13 residues. The V gene's germline CDR1 is MNHEY and CDR2 SMNVEV (reference sequence). Trimming pared 4 bases from V and 10 bases from J, leaving 11 bases between.

This clonotype came up a few times. The V gene is TRBV21-1, the J gene TRBJ1-5; no check of the table's D call, TRBD1, against the DNA was made. TRBV21-1 is noted as a pseudogene. The CDR3 runs 19 residues. The DNA of the CDR3 is TGTGCCAGCAGCCTTCTAACGACGGGACACCCGTATAGCAATCAGCCCCAGCATTTT. Translating it yields CASSLLTTGHPYSNQPQHF.

V and J are TRBV10-3 and TRBJ2-3; a weak D match, TRBD2 (5 bases). Germline assignment: CDR1 ENHRY and CDR2 SYGVKD. The V and J ends lost 6 bases and 12 bases respectively, with 16 bases between them. The CDR3 has 12 amino acids. The chain's CDR3 is CAIRDGEYSQYF. The DNA for the CDR3 is TGTGCCATCAGGGACGGGGAATATAGTCAGTATTTT.

This clonotype was counted at least ten times. The chain couples TRBV10-3 to TRBJ1-3; D might be TRBD1 (5 bases). Germline CDR1 ENHRY, CDR2 SYGVKD. V lost 10 bases and J 2 bases, leaving 15 bases between the germline ends. This CDR3 is built from 14 residues. The chain's CDR3 is CATWDGGTGNTIYF. The CDR3 nucleotides read TGTGCCACCTGGGACGGGGGAACTGGAAACACCATATATTTT.

The chain has TRBV19 and TRBJ2-6, with D perhaps matching TRBD1 (5 bases). The CDR3 sequence is 17 residues long. V lost 1 base and J lost 0, with 10 bases in between. Germline V lookup: CDR1 LNHDA, CDR2 SQIVND (reference sequence). CDR3 in DNA: TGTGCCAGTAGTATAGGCAGGGCTAGCTCTGGGGCCAACGTCCTGACTTTC. Translation gives CASSIGRASSGANVLTF.

The chain joins TRBV3-1 to TRBJ1-2; D perhaps matches TRBD1 (6 bases). The CDR3 contains 16 residues. In germline, CDR1 is LGHDT, CDR2 YNNKEL (reference sequence). With 2 bases removed from V and 8 bases from J, the gap between germline ends came to 21 bases. The CDR3 DNA reads as TGTGCCAGCAGCCAACTCCGGGACACCTTATCGGGAGGCTACACCTTC. Its translation: CASSQLRDTLSGGYTF.

This clonotype was picked up a small number of times. The chain joins TRBV7-3 to TRBJ2-3; a weak D match, TRBD2 (5 bases). Per germline, CDR1 SGHTA and CDR2 FQGTGA. V lost 3 bases and J lost 1, with 8 bases in between. The CDR3 covers 14 residues. The CDR3 DNA is TGTGCCAGCAGCTTGGATAGCGGCACAGATACGCAGTATTTT. It codes for CASSLDSGTDTQYF.